What follows are 6 T cell receptor beta chains derived from one specimen sequenced in a study of graft-versus-host responses after intestinal transplantation. Sequenced by immunoSEQ multiplex PCR; TCRdb stores in-frame clones only, minus some. The sample includes approximately 75,000 clones, approximately 93% seen only once; the top ten take around 0.54%. These receptors have no known antigen. Sequenced here: unstimulated CD8+ T cells sorted from spleen or lymph node cells, sampled before intestinal transplant. Every receptor here comes from a human donor who received an intestinal transplant.

This chain's CDR3 is CATSRGTKGFF. The CDR3 region has the DNA TGTGCCACCAGCAGAGGGACCAAGGGGTTCTTC. This chain uses TRBV15 with TRBJ2-1; D gene unclear. The CDR3 has 11 residues. Germline lookup yields CDR1 LNHNV and CDR2 YYDKDF (reference sequence). V gave up 1 base and J gave up 15 bases, with 10 bases separating them. Full variable domain (missing parts from reference TRBV15 and TRBJ2-1): DAMVIQNPRYQVTQFGKPVTLSCSQTLNHNVMYWYQQKSSQAPKLLFHYYDKDFNNEADTPDNFQSRRPNTSFCFLDIRSPGLGDTAMYLCATSRGTKGFFGPGTRLTVL.

The chain carries TRBV27 and TRBJ1-2; D gene ambiguous. V lost 0 bases, J lost 8 bases, and 10 bases lay in between. CDR3 length: 13 residues. CDR1 is MNHEY and CDR2 is SMNVEV in the germline V gene (reference sequence). CDR3 residues: CASSLSFLEGYTF. The CDR3 nucleotides read TGTGCCAGCAGTTTATCCTTCCTGGAAGGCTACACCTTC.

The gene calls are TRBV9 and TRBJ1-2; 9 positions match TRBD1. J lost 6 bases, V lost 3 bases, and 15 bases had no gene match. Per the germline V gene, CDR1 is SGDLS and CDR2 is YYNGEE. The CDR3 consists of 17 residues. CDR3 sequence reads: CASSGRDRVARGDGYTF. The CDR3 DNA reads TGTGCCAGCAGCGGACGGGACAGGGTCGCCCGTGGTGATGGCTACACCTTC.

The CDR3 spells CASSPGTSGYNEQFF. The DNA of the CDR3 is TGTGCCAGCAGCCCCGGGACTAGCGGATACAATGAGCAGTTCTTC. V usage is TRBV13 and J usage is TRBJ2-1, with TRBD2 matching over 11 bases. With 5 bases clipped from V and 4 bases from J, the junction kept 4 bases outside the gene matches. CDR1 is PRHDT and CDR2 is FYEKMQ in the germline V gene (reference sequence). The CDR3 extends over 15 amino acids.

The chain links TRBV27 to TRBJ2-3, with TRBD2 identical over 8 bases. Germline V gene sequence: CDR1 MNHEY, CDR2 SMNVEV (reference sequence). J was trimmed by 4 bases and V by 5 bases; bases with no gene match: 11. CDR3 size: 16 residues. CDR3 residues: CASSPPAGASPDTQYF. CDR3 sequence (DNA): TGTGCCAGCAGTCCTCCAGCGGGAGCTAGCCCAGATACGCAGTATTTT.

As DNA, the CDR3 is TGCGCCAGCAGCCAAGTATACGGGAGAAGTGGTCAGCCCCAGCATTTT. The encoded protein is CASSQVYGRSGQPQHF. The genes are TRBV4-1 and TRBJ1-5; D not resolved. CDR1 MGHRA and CDR2 YSYEKL come from the germline V gene. V was pared by 1 base and J by 6 bases, with 16 bases between. The CDR3 loop spans 16 amino acids.